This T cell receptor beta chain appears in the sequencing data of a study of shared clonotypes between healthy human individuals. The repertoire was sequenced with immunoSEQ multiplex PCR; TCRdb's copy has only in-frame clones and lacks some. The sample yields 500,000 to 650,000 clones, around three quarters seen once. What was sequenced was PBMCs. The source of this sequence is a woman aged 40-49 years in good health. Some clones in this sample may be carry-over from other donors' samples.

The CDR3 here is CASSLSASHEQYF. The DNA of the CDR3 is TGTGCCAGCAGCTTATCAGCGTCCCACGAGCAGTACTTC. The V and J genes are TRBV7-9 and TRBJ2-7; no reliable D call. The V end was cut by 2 bases, the J end by 5 bases, with 10 bases between. The CDR3 extends over 13 amino acids. Germline V CDR1 and CDR2: SEHNR, FQNEAQ (reference sequence).